This TCR beta chain appears in the sequencing data of a study of T cell responses to AZD1222 COVID-19 vaccine (dated by TCRdb to the early 2020s). Background on the whole study: A total of about 240 trial participants underwent TCR sequencing, of whom approximately 210 received two doses of AZD1222 and approximately 25 received two doses of the MenACWY control vaccine. Enrollment into the trials was organized by age into subgroups of 18-55, 56-69 and 70-plus years, and those subgroups contained roughly 140, 27 and 60 TCR-sequenced participants, respectively. What the study reported, not specific to this receptor: Conclusions about previously exposed vaccinees are limited because only 6 or 7 AZD1222 recipients were SARS-CoV-2 seropositive at baseline. Participants were mostly white British, with more females than males. The authors suggested clonal diversity may have been underestimated. Reportedly, close to half of the unique spike-specific TCRs recognized epitopes lying outside the regions that are mutated in the B.1.351 and B.1.1.7 variants. After two AZD1222 doses, both the breadth and the depth of spike-specific TCRs were significantly higher than at day 0 and than in MenACWY recipients. No day 14 peak-response samples were available, so repertoires were characterized only after the peak T cell response. The 56-69-year group was small, and its depth increase did not reach significance, likely because of low power. The vaccine-associated CD4 TCRs covered the entire spike protein, and the dominant responses fell in regions 160-218 and 743-854.

Sample time point, as interpreted from the label and publication: about 28 days (+/-7) after the second vaccine dose. AZD1222 recipients whose second dose came at about 4 weeks and those whose second dose came at about 12 weeks were combined into one group, since spike-specific TCR depth and breadth did not differ between the two schedules. The vaccinee samples were drawn from two UK trials, COV001 and COV002, one of which was a single-blind randomized controlled phase 2/3 trial testing AZD1222 (ChAdOx1 nCoV-19) in healthy adults. For TCRbeta chain sequencing, PBMC samples were collected from trial participants at day 0 and at day 28 after the second dose. The CDR3 regions of human TCRbeta chains were subjected to immunosequencing. The paper's data handling went like this. Repertoire TCRs were checked for matches against a reference library of SARS-CoV-2-specific TCRs that had been generated using the MIRA antigen-specificity platform. Breadth was defined as the fraction of unique TCRs that were SARS-CoV-2-associated, and depth was defined as the fraction of total T cells that were SARS-CoV-2-associated. Using the MIRA data, each spike-specific TCR was mapped to the spike region that the TCR reacts to and placed in a CD4 or CD8 class. Log10-transformed breadth and depth values were compared by one-way ANOVA with Sidak's multiple comparisons tests. The immuneACCESS repertoire file appears here via TCRdb, limited to in-frame rearrangements. These files lack a portion of the clones; in checked studies, under half of the deficit traces to unresolved V genes, and the cause of the others is not known. The V and J calls and clone size come from that table; D and trimming were worked out from the DNA. This sample is represented by 100,000 to 150,000 clones; around 90% of them were singletons. Less than 2% of the sample lies in the top ten.

In the germline V gene (reference sequence), CDR1 corresponds to LNHDA and CDR2 to SQIVND. The CDR3, from cysteine to phenylalanine, totals 14 residues. This entry keeps only the CDR3 DNA: 42 bases, framed from base 1. V is reduced by 4 bases and J by 5 bases, leaving a spacing of 14 bases between them. A note on this clone: No antigen is known for it. Qualities for individual bases were not recorded, and no much larger clone is one base off.

The sequence was collected from an adult who received the AZD1222 COVID-19 vaccine. In this chain, TRBV19 is recombined with TRBJ1-1; the D gene is not confidently resolved. The input for sequencing was peripheral blood, taken 28 days after the second AZD1222 dose. The CDR3 protein is CASSNSLIWTEAFF. DNA sequence: TGTGCCAGTAGTAATAGCCTCATTTGGACTGAAGCTTTCTTT.